The next 13 T cell receptor beta chains were all read from a single sample in a study of monozygotic twins with inflammatory bowel disease. TCRdb re-called the 5' RACE reads and catalogs CDR3 proteins one per entry, DNA excluded. The table for this sample gives more than 300,000 distinct CDR3 sequences. Sequenced: blood. Receptors were obtained from a human donor with ulcerative colitis or Crohn's disease, or a healthy co-twin of an affected twin (not recorded which).

The chain recombines TRBV5-1 with TRBJ2-1; lacking DNA, the TRBD1 call made by TCRdb goes unchecked. This CDR3 comprises 16 residues. Germline V gene data show CDR1 as SGHRS and CDR2 as YFSETQ. This CDR3 is CASSLMGGRGDNEQFF.

This sequence joins TRBV6-1 and TRBJ2-7; TCRdb's assignment of TRBD1 cannot be checked, as there is no DNA. The CDR3 runs 14 residues. Germline V gene data show CDR1 as MNHNS and CDR2 as SASEGT. CDR3 residues: CASRRGRGSYEQYF.

The V gene is TRBV11-1, the J gene TRBJ2-7; TCRdb designates TRBD1, a call that cannot be tested without DNA. Germline V gene data show CDR1 as SGHAT and CDR2 as FQDESV (reference sequence). This CDR3 has 18 residues. CDR3: CASSLDREKRLRDYEQYF.

The V gene is TRBV7-7, the J gene TRBJ2-7. The CDR3 is 13 residues long. CDR1 and CDR2 from the germline V gene are SSHAT and FNYEAQ (reference sequence). The CDR3 sequence: CASSPGRGLEQYF. The whole variable domain, remainder taken from reference TRBV7-7 and TRBJ2-7, is GAGVSQSPRYKVTKRGQDVTLRCDPISSHATLYWYQQALGQGPEFLTYFNYEAQPDKSGLPSDRFSAERPEGSISTLTIQRTEQRDSAMYRCASSPGRGLEQYFGPGTRLTVT.

V is TRBV4-3 and J is TRBJ2-5; with no DNA, the TCRdb D assignment of TRBD2 cannot be verified. CDR3 size: 15 residues. Germline CDR1 and CDR2: LGHNA and YSLEER. CDR3: CASSLTWRGEETQYF.

The rearrangement joins TRBV14 to TRBJ2-5; the D call from TCRdb, TRBD1, cannot be confirmed without DNA. Per the germline V gene, CDR1 is SGHDN and CDR2 is FVKESK. This CDR3 is 17 amino acids long. The CDR3 is CASSRRQGITTQETQYF.

The genes are TRBV3-1 and TRBJ1-1; TCRdb picks TRBD1, but there is no DNA to check that call. This CDR3 contains 15 residues. Germline V gene sequence: CDR1 LGHDT, CDR2 YNNKEL (reference sequence). The CDR3 sequence: CASSQRVGGVTEAFF.

V is TRBV12-3 or TRBV12-4 and J is TRBJ2-3; TCRdb's D call of TRBD1 is untestable without DNA. This CDR3 region has 15 residues. The CDR3 protein is CASRLNRDGVDTQYF.

This chain connects TRBV12-3 or TRBV12-4 to TRBJ2-2. The CDR3 has 15 amino acids. CDR3 residues: CASSLEGGSTGELFF.

The rearrangement uses TRBV18 and TRBJ2-1. The CDR3 is 14 residues long. CDR1 KGHSH and CDR2 LQKENI come from the germline V gene. The CDR3 spells CASSRGGAYNEQFF.

This sequence joins TRBV29-1 and TRBJ2-7; TCRdb names TRBD1, which stays unverified in the absence of DNA. Looked up from germline, CDR1 is SQVTM and CDR2 is ANQGSEA. The CDR3 totals 14 residues. CDR3 region: CSVGDSRASYEQYF.

The genes are TRBV20-1 and TRBJ2-3; the TCRdb D gene call, TRBD1, has no DNA to confirm it. CDR1 and CDR2 (germline): DFQATT, SNEGSKA (reference sequence). The CDR3 sequence is 13 residues long. The CDR3 sequence: CSARGQGPDTQYF.

J is TRBJ2-1 and V is TRBV15; TCRdb calls TRBD2, which cannot be checked without DNA. Germline assignment: CDR1 LNHNV and CDR2 YYDKDF (reference sequence). This CDR3 has 16 residues. The CDR3: CATSREVRGRGSEQFF.